This T cell receptor (beta chain) was captured in a study of T cells in tuberculosis. V was trimmed by 0 bases and J by 7 bases, leaving 24 bases between them. The CDR3 contains 18 residues. CDR1 is MGHRA and CDR2 is YSYEKL in the germline V gene. Profiled with immunoSEQ multiplex PCR; TCRdb holds only in-frame clones, not every one. The table has over 30,000 clones, approximately 96% seen once. The chain recombines TRBV4-1 with TRBJ2-5; a possible D gene is TRBD2 (6 bases). The source is a donor aged 10-29 years with latent tuberculosis or without tuberculosis infection. Material for sequencing was PBMCs. The CDR3 loop is CASSQDVSRDSLSWTQYF. The CDR3 coding sequence is TGCGCCAGCAGCCAAGATGTCAGCCGGGACTCGTTGTCATGGACCCAGTACTTC.